This T cell receptor beta chain was identified during a study of T-cell reconstitution after alpha-beta-depleted transplantation in children. Study observations and caveats: Recipient T cells and thymic progenitors that survived were the source of the high TCRbeta diversity seen at day 60 in some patients. It was newly produced T cells that mostly accounted for T-cell counts and diversity one year after transplant. Alpha-beta T cells present about two months after transplant were reported to originate from several hundred expanded graft clones.

This CDR3 is built from 12 residues. Trimming cost V 8 bases and J 6 bases, with 10 bases left between them. Molecular barcoding with unique molecular identifiers was used for the TCRbeta library. TCRdb processed the PCR reads anew with MiXCR; each CDR3 protein has one entry. In the table there are 670,000 or so distinct CDR3 sequences, about an eighth of which are singletons. This clonotype was counted ten times or more. The antigen is not known. This TCR was recovered from a girl aged 2-10 years with congenital amegakaryocytic thrombocytopenia, due to receive a stem cell transplant. The chain employs TRBV12-3 or TRBV12-4 and TRBJ2-2; D gene ambiguous. The source material was PBMCs, sampled before TCRalphabeta/CD19-depleted stem cell transplant. CDR3: CASASVAGELFF. CDR3 nucleotide sequence: TGTGCCAGCGCGTCGGTAGCCGGGGAGCTGTTTTTT.